The T cell receptor beta chain under discussion was sequenced for a study of T-cell reconstitution after alpha-beta-depleted transplantation in children. Study-level results: It was reported that alpha-beta T cells came from several hundred expanded graft clones (about two months after transplant). At day 60, the high TCRbeta diversity found in some patients originated from recipient T cells and thymic progenitors that had survived. Newly generated T cells supplied most T-cell counts and diversity one year post-transplant.

A word on this clonotype: As yet, its antigen is unknown.

Unique molecular identifiers were used to barcode this TCRbeta library. TCRdb itself ran the PCR reads through MiXCR, one entry per CDR3 protein. The data contain about 580,000 distinct CDR3 sequences, around 27% of them seen just once; the ten biggest clones take up around 36%. Germline V lookup: CDR1 DFQATT, CDR2 SNEGSKA (reference sequence). The CDR3 consists of 13 residues. Trimming removed 1 base from V and 5 bases from J; junction bases left unmatched: 2. This specimen consisted of PBMCs, obtained before TCRalphabeta/CD19-depleted stem cell transplant. The chain uses TRBV20-1 and TRBJ2-4, with 7 bases matching TRBD2. This sequence was found in a boy in the first two years of life with Wiskott-Aldrich syndrome, due to receive a stem cell transplant. The CDR3 coding sequence is TGCAGTGCTAGAGCTAGCGGACAAAACATTCAGTACTTC. Protein sequence: CSARASGQNIQYF.